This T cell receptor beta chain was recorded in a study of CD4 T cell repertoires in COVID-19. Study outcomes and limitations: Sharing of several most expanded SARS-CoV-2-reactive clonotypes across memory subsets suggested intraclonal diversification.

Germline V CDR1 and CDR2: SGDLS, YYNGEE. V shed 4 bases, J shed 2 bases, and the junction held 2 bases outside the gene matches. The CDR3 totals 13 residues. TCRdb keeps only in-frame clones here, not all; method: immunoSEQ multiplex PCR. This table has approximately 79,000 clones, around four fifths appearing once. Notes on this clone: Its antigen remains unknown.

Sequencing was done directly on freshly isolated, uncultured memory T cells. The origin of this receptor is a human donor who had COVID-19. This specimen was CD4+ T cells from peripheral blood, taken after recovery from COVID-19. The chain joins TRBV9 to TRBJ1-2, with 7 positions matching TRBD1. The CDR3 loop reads CASSSQGNYGYTF. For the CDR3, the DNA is TGTGCCAGCAGCTCACAGGGGAACTATGGCTACACCTTC.